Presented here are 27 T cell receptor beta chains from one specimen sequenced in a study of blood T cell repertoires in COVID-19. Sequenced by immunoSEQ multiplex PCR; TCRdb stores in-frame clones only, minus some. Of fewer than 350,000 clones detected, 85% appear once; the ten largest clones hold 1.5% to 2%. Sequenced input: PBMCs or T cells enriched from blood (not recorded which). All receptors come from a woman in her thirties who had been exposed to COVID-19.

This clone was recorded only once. CDR3 amino acids: CASSHASGGYYEQYF. The CDR3 bases are TGTGCCAGCAGCCACGCTAGCGGGGGATACTACGAGCAGTACTTC. This chain connects TRBV7-8 to TRBJ2-7; 10 nucleotides agree with TRBD2. The CDR3 sequence is 15 residues long. The germline V gene encodes CDR1 SGHVS and CDR2 FQNEAQ. J gave up 3 bases and V 5 bases, and 7 bases lay outside the gene matches.

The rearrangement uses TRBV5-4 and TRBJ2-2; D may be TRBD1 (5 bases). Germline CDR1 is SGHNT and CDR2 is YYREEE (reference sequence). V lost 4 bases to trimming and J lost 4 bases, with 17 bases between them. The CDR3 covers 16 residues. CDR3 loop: CASSLYKPDSTGELFF. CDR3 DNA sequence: TGTGCCAGCAGCCTATACAAACCCGACAGCACCGGGGAGCTGTTTTTT.

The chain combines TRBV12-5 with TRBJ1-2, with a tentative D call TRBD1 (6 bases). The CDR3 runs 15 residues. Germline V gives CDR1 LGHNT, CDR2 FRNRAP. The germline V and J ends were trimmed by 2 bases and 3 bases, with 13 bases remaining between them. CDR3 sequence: CASGLNAGAHYGYTF. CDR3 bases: TGTGCTAGTGGTTTGAATGCGGGGGCTCACTATGGCTACACCTTC. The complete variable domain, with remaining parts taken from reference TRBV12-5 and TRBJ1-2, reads DARVTQTPRHKVTEMGQEVTMRCQPILGHNTVFWYRQTMMQGLELLAYFRNRAPLDDSGMPKDRFSAEMPDATLATLKIQPSEPRDSAVYFCASGLNAGAHYGYTFGSGTRLTVV.

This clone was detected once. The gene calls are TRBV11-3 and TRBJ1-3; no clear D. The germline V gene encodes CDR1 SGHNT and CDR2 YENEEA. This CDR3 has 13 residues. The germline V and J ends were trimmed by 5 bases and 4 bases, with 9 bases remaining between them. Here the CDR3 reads CASSPRPGNTIYF. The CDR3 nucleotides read TGTGCCAGCAGCCCCAGGCCCGGAAACACCATATATTTT.

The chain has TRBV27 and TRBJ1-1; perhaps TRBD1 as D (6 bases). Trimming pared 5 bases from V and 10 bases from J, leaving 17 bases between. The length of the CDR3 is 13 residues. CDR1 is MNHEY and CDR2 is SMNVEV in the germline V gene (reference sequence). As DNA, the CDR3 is TGTGCCAGCAGTGTTAACAGGGTATTGAGAGCTTTCTTT. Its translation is CASSVNRVLRAFF.

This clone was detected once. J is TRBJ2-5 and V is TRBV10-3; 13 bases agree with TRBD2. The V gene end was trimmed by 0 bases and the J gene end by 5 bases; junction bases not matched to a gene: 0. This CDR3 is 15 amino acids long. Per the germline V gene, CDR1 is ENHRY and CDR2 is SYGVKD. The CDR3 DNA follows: TGTGCCATCAGTGAGTCGACTAGCGGGGGGGAGACCCAGTACTTC. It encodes CAISESTSGGETQYF.

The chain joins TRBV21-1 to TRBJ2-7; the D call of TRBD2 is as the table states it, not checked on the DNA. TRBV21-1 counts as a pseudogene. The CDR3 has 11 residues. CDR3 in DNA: TGTGCCAGCTTCTACCACTACGAGCAGTACTTC. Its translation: CASFYHYEQYF.

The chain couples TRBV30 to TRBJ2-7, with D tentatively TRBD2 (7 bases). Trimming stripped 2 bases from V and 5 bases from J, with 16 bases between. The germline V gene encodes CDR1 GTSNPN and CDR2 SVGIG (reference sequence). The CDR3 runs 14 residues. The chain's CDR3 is CAWSLVSRGHEQYF. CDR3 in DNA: TGTGCCTGGAGTCTAGTCTCGCGGGGGCACGAGCAGTACTTC. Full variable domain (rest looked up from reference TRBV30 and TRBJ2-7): SQTIHQWPATLVQPVGSPLSLECTVEGTSNPNLYWYRQAAGRGLQLLFYSVGIGQISSEVPQNLSASRPQDRQFILSSKKLLLSDSGFYLCAWSLVSRGHEQYFGPGTRLTVT.

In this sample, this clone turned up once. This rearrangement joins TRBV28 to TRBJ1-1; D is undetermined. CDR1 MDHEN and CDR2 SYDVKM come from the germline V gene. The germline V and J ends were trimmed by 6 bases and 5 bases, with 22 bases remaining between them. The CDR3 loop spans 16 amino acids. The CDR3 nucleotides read TGTGCCAGCAGCCCCGGAGGCGGGTTCGCGGAGACTGAAGCTTTCTTT. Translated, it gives CASSPGGGFAETEAFF.

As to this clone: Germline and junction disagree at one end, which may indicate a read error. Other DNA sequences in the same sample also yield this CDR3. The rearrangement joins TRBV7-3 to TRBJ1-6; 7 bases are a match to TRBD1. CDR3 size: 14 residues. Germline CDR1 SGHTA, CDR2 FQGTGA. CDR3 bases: TGCGCCAGCAGCTCCGGGACAGAGCATTCACCCCTCCACTTT. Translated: CASSSGTEHSPLHF. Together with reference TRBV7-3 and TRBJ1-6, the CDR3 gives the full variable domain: GAGVSQTPSNKVTEKGKYVELRCDPISGHTALYWYRQSLGQGPEFLIYFQGTGAADDSGLPNDRFFAVRPEGSVSTLKIQRTERGDSAVYLCASSSGTEHSPLHFGNGTRLTVT.

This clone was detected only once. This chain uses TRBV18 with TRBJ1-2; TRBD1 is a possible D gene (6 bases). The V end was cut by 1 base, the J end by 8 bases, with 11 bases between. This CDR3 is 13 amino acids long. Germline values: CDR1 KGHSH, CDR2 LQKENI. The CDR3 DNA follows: TGTGCCAGCTCACCACGGGAAGGGGGAGGCTACACCTTC. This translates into CASSPREGGGYTF.

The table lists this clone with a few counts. This chain's CDR3 is CASSQESPLPKRGTEAFF. In DNA form, the CDR3 reads TGTGCCAGCAGCCAAGAGTCCCCCCTTCCTAAGCGGGGCACTGAAGCTTTCTTT. The rearrangement links TRBV3-1 (or the pseudogene TRBV3-2) to TRBJ1-1, with D hard to call. The CDR3 is 18 amino acids. V was trimmed by 0 bases and J by 4 bases, leaving 21 bases between them. Germline lookup yields CDR1 LGHDT and CDR2 YNNKEL (reference sequence).

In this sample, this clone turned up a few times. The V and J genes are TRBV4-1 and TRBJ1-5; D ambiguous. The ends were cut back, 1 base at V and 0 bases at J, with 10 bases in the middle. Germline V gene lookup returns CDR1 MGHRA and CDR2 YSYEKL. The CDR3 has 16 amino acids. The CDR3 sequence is CASSQGAGYSNQPQHF. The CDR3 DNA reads TGCGCCAGCAGCCAAGGGGCCGGATATAGCAATCAGCCCCAGCATTTT.

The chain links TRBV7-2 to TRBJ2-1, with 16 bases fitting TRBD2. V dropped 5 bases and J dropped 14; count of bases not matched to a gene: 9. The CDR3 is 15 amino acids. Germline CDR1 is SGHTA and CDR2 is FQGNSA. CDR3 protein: CASSAAGLAGGVEFF. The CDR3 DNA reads TGTGCCAGCAGCGCAGCGGGACTAGCGGGAGGGGTCGAGTTCTTC.

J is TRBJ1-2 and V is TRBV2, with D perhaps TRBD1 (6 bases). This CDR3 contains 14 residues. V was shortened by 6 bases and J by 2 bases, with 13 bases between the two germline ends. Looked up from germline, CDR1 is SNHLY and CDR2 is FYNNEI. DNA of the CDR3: TGTGCCAGCAGGGAATCCGGGACAAACTATGGCTACACCTTC. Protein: CASRESGTNYGYTF.

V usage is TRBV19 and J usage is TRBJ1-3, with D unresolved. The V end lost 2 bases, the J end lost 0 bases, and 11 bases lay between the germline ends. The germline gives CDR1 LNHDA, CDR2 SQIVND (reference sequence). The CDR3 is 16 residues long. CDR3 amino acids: CASSIIQKFSGNTIYF. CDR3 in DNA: TGTGCCAGTAGTATAATCCAGAAGTTCTCTGGAAACACCATATATTTT.

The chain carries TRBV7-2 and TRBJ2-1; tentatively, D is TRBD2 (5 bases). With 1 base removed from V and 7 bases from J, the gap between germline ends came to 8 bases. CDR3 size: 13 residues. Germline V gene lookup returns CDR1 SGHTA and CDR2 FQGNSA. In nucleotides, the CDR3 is TGTGCCAGCAGCTTAGGGAGGAGAAATGAGCAGTTCTTC. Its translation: CASSLGRRNEQFF. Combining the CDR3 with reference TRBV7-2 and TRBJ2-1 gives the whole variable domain GAGVSQSPSNKVTEKGKDVELRCDPISGHTALYWYRQSLGQGLEFLIYFQGNSAPDKSGLPSDRFSAERTGGSVSTLTIQRTQQEDSAVYLCASSLGRRNEQFFGPGTRLTVL.

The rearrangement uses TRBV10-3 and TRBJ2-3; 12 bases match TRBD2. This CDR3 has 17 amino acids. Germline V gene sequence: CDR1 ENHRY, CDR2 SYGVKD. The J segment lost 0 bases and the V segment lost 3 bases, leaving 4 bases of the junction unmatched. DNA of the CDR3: TGTGCCATCAGTGATGTGACTAGCGGGGGAAGCACAGATACGCAGTATTTT. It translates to CAISDVTSGGSTDTQYF.

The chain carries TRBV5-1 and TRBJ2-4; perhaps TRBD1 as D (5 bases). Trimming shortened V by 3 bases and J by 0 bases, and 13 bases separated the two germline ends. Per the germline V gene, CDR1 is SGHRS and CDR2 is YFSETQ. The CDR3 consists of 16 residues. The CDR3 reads CASSSTVNLAKNIQYF. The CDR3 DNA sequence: TGCGCCAGCAGCTCGACAGTAAATCTAGCCAAAAACATTCAGTACTTC.

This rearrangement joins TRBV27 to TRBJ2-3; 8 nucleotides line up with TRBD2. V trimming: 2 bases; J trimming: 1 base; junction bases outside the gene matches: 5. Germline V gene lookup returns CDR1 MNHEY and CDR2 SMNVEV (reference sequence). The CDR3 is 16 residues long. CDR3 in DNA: TGTGCCAGCAGTTTAAGCGGGGGTTGGGGCACAGATACGCAGTATTTT. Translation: CASSLSGGWGTDTQYF.

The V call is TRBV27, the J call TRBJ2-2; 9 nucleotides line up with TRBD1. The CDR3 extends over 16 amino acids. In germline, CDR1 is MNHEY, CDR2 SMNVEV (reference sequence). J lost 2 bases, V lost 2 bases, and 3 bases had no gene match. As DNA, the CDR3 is TGTGCCAGCAGTTTAAGGGACAGGGTAAACACCGGGGAGCTGTTTTTT. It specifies CASSLRDRVNTGELFF.

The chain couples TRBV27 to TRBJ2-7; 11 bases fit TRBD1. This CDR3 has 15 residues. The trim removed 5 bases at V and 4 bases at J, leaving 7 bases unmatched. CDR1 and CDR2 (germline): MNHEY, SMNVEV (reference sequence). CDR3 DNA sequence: TGTGCCAGCAGTACGGGGACAGGGGGTATATACGAGCAGTACTTC. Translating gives CASSTGTGGIYEQYF.

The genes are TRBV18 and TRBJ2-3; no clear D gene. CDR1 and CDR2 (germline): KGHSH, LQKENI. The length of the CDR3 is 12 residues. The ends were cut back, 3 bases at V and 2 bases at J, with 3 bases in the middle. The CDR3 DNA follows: TGTGCCAGCTCACCGTACACAGATACGCAGTATTTT. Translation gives CASSPYTDTQYF.

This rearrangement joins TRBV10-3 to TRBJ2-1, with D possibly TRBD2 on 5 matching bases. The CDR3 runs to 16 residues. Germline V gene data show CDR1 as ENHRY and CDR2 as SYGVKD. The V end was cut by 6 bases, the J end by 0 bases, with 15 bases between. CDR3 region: CAIRPSSGDSYNEQFF. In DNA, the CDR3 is TGTGCCATCAGACCCTCCTCCGGGGACTCCTACAATGAGCAGTTCTTC.

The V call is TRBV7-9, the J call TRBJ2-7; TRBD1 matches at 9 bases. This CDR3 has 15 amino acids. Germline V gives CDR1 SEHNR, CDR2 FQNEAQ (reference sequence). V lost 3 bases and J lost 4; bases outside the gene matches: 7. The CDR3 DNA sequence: TGTGCCAGCAGCTTGGGGGACAGGGCCGAGTACGAGCAGTACTTC. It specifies CASSLGDRAEYEQYF.

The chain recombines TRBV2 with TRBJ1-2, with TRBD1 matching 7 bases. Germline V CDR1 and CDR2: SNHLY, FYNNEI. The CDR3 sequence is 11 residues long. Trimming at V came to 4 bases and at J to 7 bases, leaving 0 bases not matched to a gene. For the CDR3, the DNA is TGTGCCAGCAGTGCAGGGGGTGGCTACACCTTC. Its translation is CASSAGGGYTF.

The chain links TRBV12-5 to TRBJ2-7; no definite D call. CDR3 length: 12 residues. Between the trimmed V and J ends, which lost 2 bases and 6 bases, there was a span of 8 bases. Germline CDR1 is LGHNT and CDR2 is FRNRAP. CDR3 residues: CASGLSFFEQYF. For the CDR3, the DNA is TGTGCTAGTGGTTTGTCGTTTTTCGAGCAGTACTTC.